Listed below are T cell receptor beta chains from one sample, sequenced in a study of blood T cell repertoires in COVID-19. Sequencing used immunoSEQ multiplex PCR; TCRdb keeps in-frame clones, though not all of them. This sample carries about 220,000 clones, approximately 83% of them seen once, and the ten largest clones take approximately 1.3%. The sample was PBMCs or T cells enriched from blood (not recorded which). The origin of the receptors is a woman between 35 and 50 years old with acute COVID-19. CDR3s include the opening cysteine and the closing phenylalanine or tryptophan. D genes are given only for firm matches. Part of the rows lack a size; the others show once, few, many or a class for expanded clones.

TRBV7-7,.,TRBD2,TRBJ2-7,TGTGCCAGCAGCCCCATAAGCGGGGGGGCCTCCAGTGAGCAGTACTTC,CASSPISGGASSEQYF
TRBV6-5,.,TRBD1,TRBJ1-1,TGTGCCAGCAGTTATTCGACAGGGGAAGCTTTCTTT,CASSYSTGEAFF
TRBV3-1/TRBV3-2,.,.,TRBJ1-4,TGTGCCAGCAGCGCACGGACAGTCAGCGAAAAACTGTTTTTT,CASSARTVSEKLFF
TRBV28,.,TRBD2,TRBJ2-7,TGTGCCAGCACAAGTAGCGGGAGGGCCAGGAAGCAGTACTTC,CASTSSGRARKQYF
TRBV2,.,TRBD2,TRBJ2-3,TGTGCCAGCAGGGAGACTAGCGGACCCACAGATACGCAGTATTTT,CASRETSGPTDTQYF
TRBV18,once,TRBD1,TRBJ1-2,TGTGCCAGCTCACTACCGGGACAGGACTATGGCTACACCTTC,CASSLPGQDYGYTF
TRBV19,.,.,TRBJ2-1,TGTGCCAGTAGTATAGCGGCGGAGGGGAATGAGCAGTTCTTC,CASSIAAEGNEQFF
TRBV29-1,.,.,TRBJ2-3,TGCAGCGTTGCGGGTGGGAGCAGGCGCACAGATACGCAGTATTTT,CSVAGGSRRTDTQYF
TRBV4-3,.,TRBD1,TRBJ1-1,TGCGCCAGCAGCCAGGAAGGACAGGGGGCTGAAGCTTTCTTT,CASSQEGQGAEAFF
TRBV30,.,.,TRBJ2-3,TGTGCCTGGAGTGTACCAGGCGCAGATACGCAGTATTTT,CAWSVPGADTQYF
TRBV7-3,.,.,TRBJ2-7,TGTGCCAGCAGCTTAACTTCGGATAGCGGAAGTCCCTACGAGCAGTACTTC,CASSLTSDSGSPYEQYF
TRBV2,.,.,TRBJ1-1,TGTGCCAGCAGTGAAGGGCAGGGCAGAAGTGGGAAGGCTGAAGCTTTCTTT,CASSEGQGRSGKAEAFF
TRBV7-2,few,.,TRBJ1-2,TGTGCCAGCAGCTCGCGGGGCCGACAGTCAAAAGACTATGGCTACACCTTC,CASSSRGRQSKDYGYTF
TRBV7-2,.,.,TRBJ2-7,TGTGCCAGCAGCTTAGGTCGGCTAGCGTCGTACGAGCAGTACTTC,CASSLGRLASYEQYF
TRBV5-4,.,.,TRBJ1-4,TGTGCCAGCAGCTTCGGACAGCCTGCAACTAATGAAAAACTGTTTTTT,CASSFGQPATNEKLFF
TRBV2,.,TRBD1,TRBJ1-5,TGTGCCAGCAGCAGACAGGGAAATCAGCTCCAGCATTTT,CASSRQGNQLQHF
TRBV12-3/TRBV12-4,few,.,TRBJ1-4,TGTGCCAGCAGACGGGGGTATAGTGAAAAACTGTTTTTT,CASRRGYSEKLFF
TRBV19,.,TRBD1,TRBJ1-1,TGTGCCAGTAGTGGTAGACAGGGGAGCACTGAAGCTTTCTTT,CASSGRQGSTEAFF
TRBV6-9,.,.,TRBJ1-1,TGTGCCAGCAGTTATTCGGAGGGGATGGACACTGAAGCTTTCTTT,CASSYSEGMDTEAFF
TRBV7-8,.,.,TRBJ2-1,TGTGCCAGCAGCCGGAGAGGGGGCAATGAGCAGTTCTTC,CASSRRGGNEQFF
TRBV5-1,few,TRBD1,TRBJ2-1,TGCGCCAGCAGCTTGAACCCGGGACAGGGGGCAAGTGAGCAGTTCTTC,CASSLNPGQGASEQFF
TRBV4-1,.,.,TRBJ2-3,TGCGCCAGCAGCCAAGGGCAAGGAGGGAGGACAACAGATACGCAGTATTTT,CASSQGQGGRTTDTQYF
TRBV19,.,TRBD2,TRBJ2-1,TGTGCCAGTATTCCGACTAGCGGGAGGGCCACTGAGCAGTTCTTC,CASIPTSGRATEQFF
TRBV6-5,.,.,TRBJ1-1,TGTGCCAGCGGTTGGGGCCACTTAAACACTGAAGCTTTCTTT,CASGWGHLNTEAFF
TRBV5-5,few,TRBD1,TRBJ1-2,TGTGCCAGCAGCTTGGCCGGACAGGGGGCGCGTGGCTACACCTTC,CASSLAGQGARGYTF
TRBV3-1/TRBV3-2,.,.,TRBJ1-2,TGTGCCAGCAGCCAAGATCGAGGGTCCTATGGCTACACCTTC,CASSQDRGSYGYTF